Below, one TCR beta chain is given with its context. Its antigen remains unidentified. The CDR3 totals 15 residues. RNA transcripts gave rise to amplified TCR beta CDR3 regions. The TCR CDR3 first-round RT-PCR relied on the HTBI primer set. In TCRdb, the multiplex PCR reads were re-called with MiXCR into one record per CDR3 protein. Of about 580,000 distinct CDR3 sequences listed, 46% are singletons. The record originates from a study of T cells in Graves' hyperthyroidism and ophthalmopathy. It was considered stable Graves' hyperthyroidism when ophthalmopathy did not progress within 18 months. Study outcomes and limitations: Also found in blood were most expanded thyroid clonotypes above 0.001. The model foresaw ophthalmopathy a median 6.5 months prior to onset. Stable hyperthyroidism was separated from ophthalmopathy by a model based on 13 V-J features.

The clonotype was recovered from a woman aged 18-35 years with Graves' hyperthyroidism. The sequenced sample consisted of peripheral blood or thyroid tissue (not recorded which). The chain uses TRBV12-3 or TRBV12-4 and TRBJ2-7; 7 bases are a match to TRBD2. The J call is in doubt because the DNA end fits TRBJ2-1 better. The CDR3 DNA sequence: TGTGCCAGCAGTAAACGGGAGGTCCCCTACAATGAGCAGTTCTTC. Its protein is CASSKREVPYNEQFF.